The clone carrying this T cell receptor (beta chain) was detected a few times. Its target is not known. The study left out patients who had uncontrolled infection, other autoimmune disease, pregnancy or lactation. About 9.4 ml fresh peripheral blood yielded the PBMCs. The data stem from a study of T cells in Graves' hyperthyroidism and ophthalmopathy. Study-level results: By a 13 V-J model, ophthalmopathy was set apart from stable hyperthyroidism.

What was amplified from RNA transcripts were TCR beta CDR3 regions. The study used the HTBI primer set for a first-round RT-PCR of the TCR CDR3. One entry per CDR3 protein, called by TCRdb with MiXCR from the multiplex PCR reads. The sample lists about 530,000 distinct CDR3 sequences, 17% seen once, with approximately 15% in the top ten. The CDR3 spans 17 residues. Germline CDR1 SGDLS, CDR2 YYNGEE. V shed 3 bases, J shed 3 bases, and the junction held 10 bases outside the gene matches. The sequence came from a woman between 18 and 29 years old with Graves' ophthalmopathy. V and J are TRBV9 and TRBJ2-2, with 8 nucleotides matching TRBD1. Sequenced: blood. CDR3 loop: CASSARSRQGYTGELFF. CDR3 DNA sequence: TGTGCCAGCAGCGCCCGGAGCAGACAGGGGTACACCGGGGAGCTGTTTTTT.